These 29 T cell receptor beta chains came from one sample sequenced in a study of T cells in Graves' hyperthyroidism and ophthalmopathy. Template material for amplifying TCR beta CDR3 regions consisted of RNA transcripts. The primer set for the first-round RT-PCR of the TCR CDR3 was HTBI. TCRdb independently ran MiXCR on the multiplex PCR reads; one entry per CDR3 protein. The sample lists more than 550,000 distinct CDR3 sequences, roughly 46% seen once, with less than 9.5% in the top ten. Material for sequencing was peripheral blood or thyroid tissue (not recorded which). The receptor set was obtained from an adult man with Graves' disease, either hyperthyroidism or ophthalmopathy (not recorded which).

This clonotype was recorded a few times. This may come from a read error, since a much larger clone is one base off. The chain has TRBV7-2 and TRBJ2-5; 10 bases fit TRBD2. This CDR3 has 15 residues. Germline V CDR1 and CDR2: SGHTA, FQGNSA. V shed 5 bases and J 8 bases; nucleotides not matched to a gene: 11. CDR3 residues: CASSTTGTSVSTQYF. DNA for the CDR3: TGTGCCAGCAGCACCACCGGGACTAGCGTCTCTACCCAGTACTTC.

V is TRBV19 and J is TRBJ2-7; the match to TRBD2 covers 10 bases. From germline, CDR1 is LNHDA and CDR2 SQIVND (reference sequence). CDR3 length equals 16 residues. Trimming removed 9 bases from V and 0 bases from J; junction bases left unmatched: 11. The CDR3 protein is CARRGTGTSDSYEQYF. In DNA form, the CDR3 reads TGTGCCAGGAGGGGCACCGGGACTAGCGACTCCTACGAGCAGTACTTC.

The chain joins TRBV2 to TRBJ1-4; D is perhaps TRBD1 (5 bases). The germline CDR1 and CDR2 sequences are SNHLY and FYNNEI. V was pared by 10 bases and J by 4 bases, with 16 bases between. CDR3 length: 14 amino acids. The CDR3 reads CATRTSGGNEKLFF. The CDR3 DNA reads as TGTGCCACCCGAACGTCGGGGGGTAATGAAAAACTGTTTTTT.

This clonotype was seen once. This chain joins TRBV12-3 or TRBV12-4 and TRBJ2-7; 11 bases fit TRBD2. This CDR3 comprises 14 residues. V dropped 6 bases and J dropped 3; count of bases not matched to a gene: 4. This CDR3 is CASRSSGRIYEQYF. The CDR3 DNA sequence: TGTGCCAGCAGGTCTAGCGGGAGGATCTACGAGCAGTACTTC.

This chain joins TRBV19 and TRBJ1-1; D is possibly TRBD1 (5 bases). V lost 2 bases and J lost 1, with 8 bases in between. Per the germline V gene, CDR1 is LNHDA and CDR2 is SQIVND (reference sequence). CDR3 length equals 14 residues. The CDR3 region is CASSIHGGNTEAFF. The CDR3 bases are TGTGCCAGTAGTATACACGGGGGGAACACTGAAGCTTTCTTT. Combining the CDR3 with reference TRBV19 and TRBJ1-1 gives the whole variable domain DGGITQSPKYLFRKEGQNVTLSCEQNLNHDAMYWYRQDPGQGLRLIYYSQIVNDFQKGDIAEGYSVSREKKESFPLTVTSAQKNPTAFYLCASSIHGGNTEAFFGQGTRLTVV.

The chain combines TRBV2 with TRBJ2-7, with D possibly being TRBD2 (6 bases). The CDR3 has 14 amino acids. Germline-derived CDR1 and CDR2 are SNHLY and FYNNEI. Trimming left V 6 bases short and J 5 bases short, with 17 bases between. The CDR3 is CASSLPKGRHEQYF. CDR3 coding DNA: TGTGCCAGCAGCTTACCCAAAGGGAGGCACGAGCAGTACTTC.

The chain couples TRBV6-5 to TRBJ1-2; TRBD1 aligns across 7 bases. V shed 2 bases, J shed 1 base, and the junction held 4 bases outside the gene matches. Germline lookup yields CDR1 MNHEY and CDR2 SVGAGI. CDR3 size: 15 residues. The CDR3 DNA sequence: TGTGCCAGCAGTTACCTAGACAGGGTTAACTATGGCTACACCTTC. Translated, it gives CASSYLDRVNYGYTF.

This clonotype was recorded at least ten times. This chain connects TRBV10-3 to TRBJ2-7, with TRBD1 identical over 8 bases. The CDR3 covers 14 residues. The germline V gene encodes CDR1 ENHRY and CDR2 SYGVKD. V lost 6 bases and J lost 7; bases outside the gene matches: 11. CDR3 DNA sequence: TGTGCCATCAGCACGGGACAGGAGAAGGGGGAGCAGTACTTC. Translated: CAISTGQEKGEQYF.

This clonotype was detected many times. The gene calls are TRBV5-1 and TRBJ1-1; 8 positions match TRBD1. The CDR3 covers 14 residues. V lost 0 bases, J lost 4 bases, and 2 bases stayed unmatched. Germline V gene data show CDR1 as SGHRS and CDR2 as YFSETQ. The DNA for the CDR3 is TGCGCCAGCAGCTTGGTTCAGGGGGCCACTGAAGCTTTCTTT. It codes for CASSLVQGATEAFF.

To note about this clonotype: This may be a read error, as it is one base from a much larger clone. The CDR3 nucleotides are TGTGCCATCAGTGAGTCGGGCGAGCAGTACTTC. Its protein product is CAISESGEQYF. The chain carries TRBV10-3 and TRBJ2-7; D is ambiguous. There are 11 residues in the CDR3. V lost 0 bases, J lost 6 bases, and 3 bases lay in between. Germline V CDR1 and CDR2: ENHRY, SYGVKD.

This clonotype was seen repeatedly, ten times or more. CDR3 protein: CASREESAYEQYF. The CDR3 nucleotides are TGTGCCAGCAGAGAGGAGTCGGCATACGAGCAGTACTTC. The chain employs TRBV2 and TRBJ2-7; D uncertain. The V and J ends lost 6 bases and 4 bases respectively, with 13 bases between them. Germline CDR1 and CDR2: SNHLY and FYNNEI. The CDR3 is 13 amino acids.

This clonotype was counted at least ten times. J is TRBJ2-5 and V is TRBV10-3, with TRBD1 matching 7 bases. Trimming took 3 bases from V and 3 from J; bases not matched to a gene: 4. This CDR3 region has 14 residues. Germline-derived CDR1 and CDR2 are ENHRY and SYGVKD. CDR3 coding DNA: TGTGCCATCAGTGAAAGGGGGCGTAAAGAGACCCAGTACTTC. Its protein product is CAISERGRKETQYF.

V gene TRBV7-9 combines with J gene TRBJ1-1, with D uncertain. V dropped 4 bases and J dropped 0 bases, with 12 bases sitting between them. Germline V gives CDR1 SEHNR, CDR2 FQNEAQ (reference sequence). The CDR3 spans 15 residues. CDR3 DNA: TGTGCCAGCAGCTCGCGAAGGGCTGTGAACACTGAAGCTTTCTTT. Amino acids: CASSSRRAVNTEAFF. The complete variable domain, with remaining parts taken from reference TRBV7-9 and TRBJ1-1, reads DTGVSQNPRHKITKRGQNVTFRCDPISEHNRLYWYRQTLGQGPEFLTYFQNEAQLEKSRLLSDRFSAERPKGSFSTLEIQRTEQGDSAMYLCASSSRRAVNTEAFFGQGTRLTVV.

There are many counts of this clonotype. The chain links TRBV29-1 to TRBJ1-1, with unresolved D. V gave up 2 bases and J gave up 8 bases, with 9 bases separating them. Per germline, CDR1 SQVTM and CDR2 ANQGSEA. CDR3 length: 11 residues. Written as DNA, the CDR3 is TGCAGCGTTGAACGGGGTCAGGAAGCTTTCTTT. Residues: CSVERGQEAFF.

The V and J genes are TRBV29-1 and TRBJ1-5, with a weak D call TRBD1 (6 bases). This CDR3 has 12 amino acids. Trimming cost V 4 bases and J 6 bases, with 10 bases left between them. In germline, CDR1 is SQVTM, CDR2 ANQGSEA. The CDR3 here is CSVVQGGQPQHF. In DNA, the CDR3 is TGCAGCGTTGTACAGGGAGGTCAGCCCCAGCATTTT.

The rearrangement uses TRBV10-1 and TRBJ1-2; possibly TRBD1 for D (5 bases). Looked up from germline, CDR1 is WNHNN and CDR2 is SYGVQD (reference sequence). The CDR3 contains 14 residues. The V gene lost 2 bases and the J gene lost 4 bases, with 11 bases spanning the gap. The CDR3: CASSEDGTTYGYTF. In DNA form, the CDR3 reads TGCGCCAGCAGTGAGGACGGGACTACCTATGGCTACACCTTC.

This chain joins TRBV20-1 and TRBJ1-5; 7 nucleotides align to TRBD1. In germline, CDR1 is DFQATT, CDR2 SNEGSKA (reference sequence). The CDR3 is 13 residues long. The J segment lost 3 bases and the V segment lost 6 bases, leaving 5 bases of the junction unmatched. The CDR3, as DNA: TGCAGTGCCCAGACAGGGCCCAATCAGCCCCAGCATTTT. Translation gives CSAQTGPNQPQHF.

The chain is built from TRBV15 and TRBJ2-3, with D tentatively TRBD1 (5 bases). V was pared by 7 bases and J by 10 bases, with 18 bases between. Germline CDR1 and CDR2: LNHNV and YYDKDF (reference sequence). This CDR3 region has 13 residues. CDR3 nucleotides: TGTGCCACCATGGGGCATACCGGGTTTGCGCAGTATTTT. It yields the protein CATMGHTGFAQYF.

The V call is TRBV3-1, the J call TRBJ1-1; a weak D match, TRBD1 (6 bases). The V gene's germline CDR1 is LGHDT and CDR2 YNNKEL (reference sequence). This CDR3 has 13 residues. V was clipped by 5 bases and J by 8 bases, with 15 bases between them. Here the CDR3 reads CASSYGRGAEAFF. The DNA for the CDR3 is TGTGCCAGCAGCTACGGACGGGGGGCCGAAGCTTTCTTT. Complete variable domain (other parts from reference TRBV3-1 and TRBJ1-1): DTAVSQTPKYLVTQMGNDKSIKCEQNLGHDTMYWYKQDSKKFLKIMFSYNNKELIINETVPNRFSPKSPDKAHLNLHINSLELGDSAVYFCASSYGRGAEAFFGQGTRLTVV.

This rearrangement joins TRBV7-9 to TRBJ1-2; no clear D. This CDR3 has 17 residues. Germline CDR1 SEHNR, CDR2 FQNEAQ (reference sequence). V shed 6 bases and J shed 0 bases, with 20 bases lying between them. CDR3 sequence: CASSHWGLNSTNYGYTF. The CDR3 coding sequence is TGTGCCAGCAGTCATTGGGGTCTGAACAGTACTAACTATGGCTACACCTTC.

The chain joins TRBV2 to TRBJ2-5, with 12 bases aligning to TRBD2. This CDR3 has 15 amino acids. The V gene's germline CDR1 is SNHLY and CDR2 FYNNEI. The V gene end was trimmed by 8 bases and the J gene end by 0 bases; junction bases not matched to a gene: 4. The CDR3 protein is CASGGLAGNQETQYF. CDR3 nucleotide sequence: TGTGCCAGCGGTGGACTAGCGGGGAACCAAGAGACCCAGTACTTC.

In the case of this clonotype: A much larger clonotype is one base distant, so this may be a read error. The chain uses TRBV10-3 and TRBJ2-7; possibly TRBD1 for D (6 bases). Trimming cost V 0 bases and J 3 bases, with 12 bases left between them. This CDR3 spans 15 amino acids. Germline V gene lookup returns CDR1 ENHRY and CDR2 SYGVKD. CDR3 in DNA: TGTGCCATCAGTGAGTCCGGGACATCTAACTACGAGCAGTACTTC. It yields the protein CAISESGTSNYEQYF.

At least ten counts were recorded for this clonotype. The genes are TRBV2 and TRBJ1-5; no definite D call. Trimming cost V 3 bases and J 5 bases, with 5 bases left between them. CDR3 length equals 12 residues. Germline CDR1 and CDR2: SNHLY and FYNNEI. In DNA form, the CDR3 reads TGTGCCAGCAGTGACCCAGATCAGCCCCAGCATTTT. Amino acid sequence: CASSDPDQPQHF.

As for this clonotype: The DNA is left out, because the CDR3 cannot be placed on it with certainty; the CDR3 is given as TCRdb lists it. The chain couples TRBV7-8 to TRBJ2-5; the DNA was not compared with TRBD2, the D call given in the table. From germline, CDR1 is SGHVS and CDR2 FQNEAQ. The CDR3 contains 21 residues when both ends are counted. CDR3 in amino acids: CASSLGRGSYGYTFGSGTQYF.

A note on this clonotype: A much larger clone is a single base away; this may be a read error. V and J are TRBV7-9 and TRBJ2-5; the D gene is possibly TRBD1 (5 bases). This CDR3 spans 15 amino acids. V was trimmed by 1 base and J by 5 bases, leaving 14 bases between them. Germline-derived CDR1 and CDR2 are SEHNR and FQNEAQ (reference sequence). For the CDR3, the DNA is TGTGCCAGCAGCTTAGAGGATAGGGGCGACGAGACCCAGTACTTC. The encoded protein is CASSLEDRGDETQYF.

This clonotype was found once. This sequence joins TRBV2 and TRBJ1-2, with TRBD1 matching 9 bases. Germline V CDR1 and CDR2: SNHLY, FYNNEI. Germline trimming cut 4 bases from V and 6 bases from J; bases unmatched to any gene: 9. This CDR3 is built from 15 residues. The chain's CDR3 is CASSARRDREDGYTF. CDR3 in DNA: TGTGCCAGCAGTGCCCGCCGGGACAGGGAGGATGGCTACACCTTC.

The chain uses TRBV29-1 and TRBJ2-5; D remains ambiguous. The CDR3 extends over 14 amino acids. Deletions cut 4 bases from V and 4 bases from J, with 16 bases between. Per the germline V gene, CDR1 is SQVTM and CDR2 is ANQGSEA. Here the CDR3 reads CSVASLMNRETQYF. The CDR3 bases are TGCAGCGTTGCTAGTCTCATGAACAGAGAGACCCAGTACTTC.

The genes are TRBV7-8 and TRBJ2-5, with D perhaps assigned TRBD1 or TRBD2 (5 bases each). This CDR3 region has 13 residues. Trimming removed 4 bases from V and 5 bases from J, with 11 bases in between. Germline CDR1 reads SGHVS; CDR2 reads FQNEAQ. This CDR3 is CASSSTGTETQYF. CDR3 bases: TGTGCCAGCAGCTCTACCGGGACGGAGACCCAGTACTTC.

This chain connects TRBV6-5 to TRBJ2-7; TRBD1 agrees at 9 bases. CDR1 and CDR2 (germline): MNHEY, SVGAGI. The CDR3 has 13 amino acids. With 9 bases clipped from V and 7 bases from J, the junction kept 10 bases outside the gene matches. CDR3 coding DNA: TGTGCCAGTAGGGACAGGGCAAAGGTAGAGCAGTACTTC. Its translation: CASRDRAKVEQYF.